This entry features one T cell receptor (beta chain) sequence. Its target is unknown. The sample is drawn from a study of T cells in localized non-small cell lung cancer. Study conclusions and caveats: Of the top 100 tumor clones, median roughly 60 were in adjacent lung, about 26 among its top 100. The greatest T cell clonality was found in uninvolved adjacent lung (higher than in tumor). An association was observed between higher blood T cell density and longer overall survival. Because sequencing included only one region (of the tumor), heterogeneity remains possible.

Germline CDR1 and CDR2: ENHRY and SYGVKD. There are 13 residues in the CDR3. The ends were cut back, 0 bases at V and 7 bases at J, with 9 bases in the middle. The assay was immunoSEQ multiplex PCR, and TCRdb's table has in-frame clones only and misses some. The sample holds roughly 15,000 clones; more than 70% are singletons and the top ten take under 25%. The rearrangement uses TRBV10-3 and TRBJ1-1; no reliable D call. The source was peripheral blood, collected before any cancer treatment. The sequence came from a female donor of 60 years or more with stage I squamous cell lung carcinoma. The CDR3 coding sequence is TGTGCCATCAGTGAGTCGGGATGGATTGAAGCTTTCTTT. This codes for CAISESGWIEAFF.